This TCR beta chain originates from a study of CD8+CD57+ T cells in acquired aplastic anemia. This clonotype was recorded only once. The CDR3 is made up of 15 amino acids. The J segment lost 7 bases and the V segment lost 5 bases, leaving 13 bases of the junction unmatched. Germline V gene sequence: CDR1 SGHVS, CDR2 FNYEAQ. Sequencing was done on patients that had shown CD8+CD57+ cell expansion by flow cytometry. Genomic DNA provided the template from which TCR beta VDJ and CDR3 profiles were obtained. From the reads, TCRdb called clonotypes with MiXCR, one entry per CDR3 protein. The sample contains just over 200,000 distinct CDR3 sequences, 65% of which appear only once.

The chain has TRBV7-6 and TRBJ2-7; TRBD2 agrees at 8 bases. The TCR originated in a human donor with aplastic anemia. The sequenced material came from sorted CD4+, CD8+, or CD8+CD57+ T cells (not recorded which) from PBMCs. The chain's CDR3 is CASSSGLAVFVEQYF. CDR3 in DNA: TGTGCCAGCAGCAGCGGACTAGCTGTTTTTGTGGAGCAGTACTTC.